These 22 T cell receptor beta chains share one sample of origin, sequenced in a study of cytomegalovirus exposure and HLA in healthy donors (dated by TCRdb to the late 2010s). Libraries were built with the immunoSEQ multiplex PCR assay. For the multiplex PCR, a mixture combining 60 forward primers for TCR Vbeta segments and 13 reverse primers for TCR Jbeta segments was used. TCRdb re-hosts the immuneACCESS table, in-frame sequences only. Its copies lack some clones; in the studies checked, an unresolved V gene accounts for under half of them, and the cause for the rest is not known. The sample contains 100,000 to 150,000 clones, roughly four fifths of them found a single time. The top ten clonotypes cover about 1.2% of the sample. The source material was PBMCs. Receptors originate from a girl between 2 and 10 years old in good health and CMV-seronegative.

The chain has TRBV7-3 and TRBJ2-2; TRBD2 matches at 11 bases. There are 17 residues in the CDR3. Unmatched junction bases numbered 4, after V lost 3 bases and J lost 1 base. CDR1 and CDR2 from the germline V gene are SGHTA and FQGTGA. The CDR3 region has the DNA TGTGCCAGCAGCTTCCCTAGCGGGGGGAGGAACACCGGGGAGCTGTTTTTT. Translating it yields CASSFPSGGRNTGELFF.

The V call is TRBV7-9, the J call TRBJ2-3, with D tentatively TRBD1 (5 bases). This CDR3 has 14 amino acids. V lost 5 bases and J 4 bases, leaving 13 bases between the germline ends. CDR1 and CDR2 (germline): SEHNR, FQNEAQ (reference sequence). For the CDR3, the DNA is TGTGCCAGCAGCCCCCTTCCACAGGCAGATACGCAGTATTTT. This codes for CASSPLPQADTQYF. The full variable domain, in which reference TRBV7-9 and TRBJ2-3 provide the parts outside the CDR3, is DTGVSQNPRHKITKRGQNVTFRCDPISEHNRLYWYRQTLGQGPEFLTYFQNEAQLEKSRLLSDRFSAERPKGSFSTLEIQRTEQGDSAMYLCASSPLPQADTQYFGPGTRLTVL.

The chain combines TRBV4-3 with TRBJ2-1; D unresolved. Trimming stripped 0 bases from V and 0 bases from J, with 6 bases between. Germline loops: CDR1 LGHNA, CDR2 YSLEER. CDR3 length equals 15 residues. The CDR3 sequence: CASSQDFSSYNEQFF. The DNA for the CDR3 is TGCGCCAGCAGCCAAGATTTTAGCTCCTACAATGAGCAGTTCTTC.

This CDR3 reads CASRYAGGSYEQYF. The CDR3 DNA reads as TGCGCCAGCAGGTATGCGGGAGGGTCCTACGAGCAGTACTTC. The J gene is TRBJ2-7, the V gene TRBV5-1, with 9 bases lining up with TRBD2. Unmatched junction bases numbered 4, after V lost 5 bases and J lost 1 base. CDR3 size: 14 residues. Germline CDR1 is SGHRS and CDR2 is YFSETQ.

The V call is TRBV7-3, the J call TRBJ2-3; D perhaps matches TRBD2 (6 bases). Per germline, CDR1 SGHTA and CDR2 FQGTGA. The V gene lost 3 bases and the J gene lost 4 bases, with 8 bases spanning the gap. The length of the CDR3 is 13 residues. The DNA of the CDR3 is TGTGCCAGCAGCTTCGGGGGTGCAGATACGCAGTATTTT. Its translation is CASSFGGADTQYF. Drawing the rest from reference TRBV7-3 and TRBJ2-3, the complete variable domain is GAGVSQTPSNKVTEKGKYVELRCDPISGHTALYWYRQSLGQGPEFLIYFQGTGAADDSGLPNDRFFAVRPEGSVSTLKIQRTERGDSAVYLCASSFGGADTQYFGPGTRLTVL.

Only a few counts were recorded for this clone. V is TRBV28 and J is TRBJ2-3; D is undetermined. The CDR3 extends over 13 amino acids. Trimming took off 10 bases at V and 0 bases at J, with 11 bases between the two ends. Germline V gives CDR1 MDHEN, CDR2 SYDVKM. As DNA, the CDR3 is TGTGCCACCACGGTTAGTAGCACAGATACGCAGTATTTT. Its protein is CATTVSSTDTQYF.

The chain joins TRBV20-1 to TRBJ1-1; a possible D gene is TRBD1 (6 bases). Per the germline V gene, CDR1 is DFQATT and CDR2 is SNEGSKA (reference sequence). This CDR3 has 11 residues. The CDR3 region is CSAQGRTEAFF. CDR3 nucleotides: TGCAGCGCACAGGGAAGGACTGAAGCTTTCTTT.

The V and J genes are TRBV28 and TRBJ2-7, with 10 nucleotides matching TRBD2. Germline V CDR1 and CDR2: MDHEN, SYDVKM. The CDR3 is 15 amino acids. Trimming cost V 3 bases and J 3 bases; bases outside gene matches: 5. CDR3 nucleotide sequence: TGTGCCAGCAGTTTCCCCGGGACTAGCGTCTACGAGCAGTACTTC. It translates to CASSFPGTSVYEQYF.

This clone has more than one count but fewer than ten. The CDR3 spells CASSFGLAGRPDTQYF. The CDR3 nucleotides read TGTGCCAGCAGTTTCGGACTAGCGGGGAGACCAGATACGCAGTATTTT. This chain links TRBV6-6 with TRBJ2-3; 12 positions match TRBD2. Germline V lookup: CDR1 MNHNY, CDR2 SVGAGI (reference sequence). The length of the CDR3 is 16 residues. The trim removed 4 bases at V and 4 bases at J, leaving 6 bases unmatched.

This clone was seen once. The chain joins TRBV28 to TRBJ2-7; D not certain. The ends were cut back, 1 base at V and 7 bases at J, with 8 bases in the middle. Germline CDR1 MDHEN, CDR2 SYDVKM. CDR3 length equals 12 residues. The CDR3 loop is CASSLFPREQYF. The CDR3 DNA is TGTGCCAGCAGTTTATTCCCTAGGGAGCAGTACTTC.

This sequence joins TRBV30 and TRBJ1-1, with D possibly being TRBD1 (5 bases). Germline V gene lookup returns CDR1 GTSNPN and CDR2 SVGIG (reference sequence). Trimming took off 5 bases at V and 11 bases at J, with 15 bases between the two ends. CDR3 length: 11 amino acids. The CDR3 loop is CAWEAPGPAFF. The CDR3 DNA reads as TGTGCCTGGGAGGCCCCAGGGCCTGCTTTCTTT. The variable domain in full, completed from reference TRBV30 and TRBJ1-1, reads SQTIHQWPATLVQPVGSPLSLECTVEGTSNPNLYWYRQAAGRGLQLLFYSVGIGQISSEVPQNLSASRPQDRQFILSSKKLLLSDSGFYLCAWEAPGPAFFGQGTRLTVV.

The CDR3, as DNA: TGCGCCAGCAGCTTGGAGCACGGAGATACGCAGTATTTT. Its translation is CASSLEHGDTQYF. The J gene is TRBJ2-3, the V gene TRBV5-1; no clear D. Germline CDR1 reads SGHRS; CDR2 reads YFSETQ. V lost 0 bases and J 5 bases, leaving 7 bases between the germline ends. The CDR3 spans 13 residues.

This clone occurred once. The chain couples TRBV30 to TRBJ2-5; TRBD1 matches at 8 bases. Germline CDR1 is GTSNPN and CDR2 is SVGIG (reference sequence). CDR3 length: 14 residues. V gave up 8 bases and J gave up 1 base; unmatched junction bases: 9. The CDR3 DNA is TGTGCCGTAATGGACAGGGCGGCCCAAGAGACCCAGTACTTC. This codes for CAVMDRAAQETQYF.

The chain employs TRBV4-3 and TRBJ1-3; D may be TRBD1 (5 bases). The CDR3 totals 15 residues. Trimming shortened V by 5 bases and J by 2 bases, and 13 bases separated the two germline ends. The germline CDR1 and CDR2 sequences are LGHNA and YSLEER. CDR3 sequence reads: CASSGGTGAGNTIYF. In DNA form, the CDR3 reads TGCGCCAGCAGCGGGGGGACGGGGGCTGGAAACACCATATATTTT.

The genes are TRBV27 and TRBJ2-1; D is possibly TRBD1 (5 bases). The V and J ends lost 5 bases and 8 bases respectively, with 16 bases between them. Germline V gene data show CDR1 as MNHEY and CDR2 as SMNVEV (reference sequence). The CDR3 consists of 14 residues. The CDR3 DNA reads TGTGCCAGCAGTGCCGAAACAGGTTGGCATGAGCAGTTCTTC. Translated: CASSAETGWHEQFF.

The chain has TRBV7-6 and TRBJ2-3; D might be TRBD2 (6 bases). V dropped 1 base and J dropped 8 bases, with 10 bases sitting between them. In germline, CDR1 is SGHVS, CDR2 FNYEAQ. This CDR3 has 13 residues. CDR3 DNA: TGTGCCAGCAGCTTAGACCTGGGGGGTACGCAGTATTTT. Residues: CASSLDLGGTQYF.

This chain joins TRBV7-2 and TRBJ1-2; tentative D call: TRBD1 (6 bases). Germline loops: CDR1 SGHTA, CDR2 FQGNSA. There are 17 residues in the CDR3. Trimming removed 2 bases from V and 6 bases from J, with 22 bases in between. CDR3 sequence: CASSLRAFTGRGNGYTF. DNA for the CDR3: TGTGCCAGCAGCTTAAGGGCGTTCACAGGGAGGGGAAATGGCTACACCTTC. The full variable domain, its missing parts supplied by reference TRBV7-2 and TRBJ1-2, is GAGVSQSPSNKVTEKGKDVELRCDPISGHTALYWYRQSLGQGLEFLIYFQGNSAPDKSGLPSDRFSAERTGGSVSTLTIQRTQQEDSAVYLCASSLRAFTGRGNGYTFGSGTRLTVV.

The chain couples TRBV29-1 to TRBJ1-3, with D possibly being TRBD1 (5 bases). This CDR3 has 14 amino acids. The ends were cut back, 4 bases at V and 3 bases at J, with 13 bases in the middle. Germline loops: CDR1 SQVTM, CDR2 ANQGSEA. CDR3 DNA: TGCAGCGTTGGGGACTGGGACGATGGAAACACCATATATTTT. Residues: CSVGDWDDGNTIYF.

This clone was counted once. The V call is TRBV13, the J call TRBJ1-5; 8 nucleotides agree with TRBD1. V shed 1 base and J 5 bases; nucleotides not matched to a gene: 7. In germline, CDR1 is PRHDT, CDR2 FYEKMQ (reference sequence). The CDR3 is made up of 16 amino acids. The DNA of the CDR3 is TGTGCCAGCAGCTTAGCCGGTCAGGGGGCTCATCAGCCCCAGCATTTT. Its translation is CASSLAGQGAHQPQHF.

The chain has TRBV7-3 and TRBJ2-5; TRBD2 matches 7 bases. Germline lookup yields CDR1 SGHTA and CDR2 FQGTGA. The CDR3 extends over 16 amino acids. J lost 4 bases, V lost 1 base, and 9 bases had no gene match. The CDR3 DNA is TGTGCCAGCAGCTTAAACTGGGGGGGGTCCGGAGAGACCCAGTACTTC. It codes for CASSLNWGGSGETQYF. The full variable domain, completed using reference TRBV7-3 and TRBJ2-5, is GAGVSQTPSNKVTEKGKYVELRCDPISGHTALYWYRQSLGQGPEFLIYFQGTGAADDSGLPNDRFFAVRPEGSVSTLKIQRTERGDSAVYLCASSLNWGGSGETQYFGPGTRLLVL.

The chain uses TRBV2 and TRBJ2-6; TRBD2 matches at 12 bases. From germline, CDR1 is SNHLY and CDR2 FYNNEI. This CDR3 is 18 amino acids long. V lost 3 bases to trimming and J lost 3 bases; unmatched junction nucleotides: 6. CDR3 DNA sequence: TGTGCCAGCAGTGATCTAGCGGGGGGGCCGGGTGGGGCCAACGTCCTGACTTTC. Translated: CASSDLAGGPGGANVLTF.

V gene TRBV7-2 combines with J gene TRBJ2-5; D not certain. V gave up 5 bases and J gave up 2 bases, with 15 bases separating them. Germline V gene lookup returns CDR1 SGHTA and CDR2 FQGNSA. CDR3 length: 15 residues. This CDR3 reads CASSTSVRIQETQYF. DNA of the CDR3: TGTGCCAGCAGCACGTCGGTACGAATTCAAGAGACCCAGTACTTC.